The 10 T cell receptor beta chains below come from one sample, sequenced in a study of blood T cell repertoires in COVID-19. Sequenced by immunoSEQ multiplex PCR; TCRdb stores in-frame clones only, minus some. This table has fewer than 350,000 clones, approximately 89% appearing once. Source material: peripheral blood. The receptor set was obtained from a woman aged 55-70 years with COVID-19, enrolled during active disease.

This rearrangement joins TRBV23-1 to TRBJ1-1, with 7 positions matching TRBD1. TRBV23-1 is sorted into the ORF group, with uncertain function. The CDR3 runs to 18 residues. V gave up 3 bases and J gave up 1 base; unmatched junction bases: 14. DNA of the CDR3: TGCGCCAGCAGTCACGGTAGGATCCAGGGGGACACGAACACTGAAGCTTTCTTT. The encoded protein is CASSHGRIQGDTNTEAFF.

J is TRBJ2-3 and V is TRBV9; 8 bases map to TRBD2. Germline V gene sequence: CDR1 SGDLS, CDR2 YYNGEE. The length of the CDR3 is 15 residues. The V and J ends lost 2 bases and 6 bases, in that order; junction bases with no gene match: 8. CDR3 sequence reads: CASSVYGGVTDTQYF. The CDR3 bases are TGTGCCAGCAGCGTTTACGGGGGGGTTACGGATACGCAGTATTTT.

J is TRBJ2-1 and V is TRBV27, with 8 bases lining up with TRBD1. Germline V gene lookup returns CDR1 MNHEY and CDR2 SMNVEV (reference sequence). V trimming: 7 bases; J trimming: 1 base; junction bases outside the gene matches: 6. CDR3 length equals 15 residues. For the CDR3, the DNA is TGTGCCAGCATAAGAGGGACAGGATCCTACAATGAGCAGTTCTTC. This codes for CASIRGTGSYNEQFF.

Concerning this clone: The sample holds other DNA sequences that translate to the same CDR3. The rearrangement links TRBV5-1 to TRBJ1-5, with no clear D. The CDR3 totals 13 residues. Trimming cost V 0 bases and J 4 bases, with 5 bases left between them. Germline lookup yields CDR1 SGHRS and CDR2 YFSETQ. CDR3 sequence: CASSLALNQPQHF. The CDR3 nucleotides are TGCGCCAGCAGCTTGGCCTTGAATCAGCCCCAGCATTTT.

This clone was counted a single time. The chain is built from TRBV19 and TRBJ2-7, with D maybe TRBD2 (7 bases). Germline V gene lookup returns CDR1 LNHDA and CDR2 SQIVND (reference sequence). The CDR3 covers 15 residues. Trimming shortened V by 3 bases and J by 3 bases, and 15 bases separated the two germline ends. CDR3 amino acids: CASSMGGLSDYEQYF. For the CDR3, the DNA is TGTGCCAGTAGTATGGGGGGGCTAAGCGACTACGAGCAGTACTTC.

Written as DNA, the CDR3 is TGCGCCAGCAGCAGACTAGACGCCGGGGAGCTGTTTTTT. Protein sequence: CASSRLDAGELFF. The chain uses TRBV5-1 and TRBJ2-2; D possibly corresponds to TRBD2 (6 bases). From germline, CDR1 is SGHRS and CDR2 YFSETQ. The V and J ends lost 4 bases and 6 bases respectively, with 10 bases between them. CDR3 size: 13 residues.

This clone came up a few times. The CDR3 sequence: CASSPYPGTGRNIQYF. DNA of the CDR3: TGTGCCAGCTCACCCTACCCAGGGACAGGACGAAACATTCAGTACTTC. V gene TRBV18 combines with J gene TRBJ2-4; 8 bases are a match to TRBD1. V lost 3 bases, J lost 6 bases, and 10 bases stayed unmatched. This CDR3 is built from 16 residues. Germline-derived CDR1 and CDR2 are KGHSH and LQKENI.

The J gene is TRBJ1-2, the V gene TRBV7-9; D remains ambiguous. V was pared by 3 bases and J by 7 bases, with 9 bases between. CDR1 SEHNR and CDR2 FQNEAQ come from the germline V gene (reference sequence). This CDR3 is built from 12 residues. In nucleotides, the CDR3 is TGTGCCAGCAGCTTTTCGAGTAGTGGCTACACCTTC. This codes for CASSFSSSGYTF. The full variable domain, its missing parts supplied by reference TRBV7-9 and TRBJ1-2, is DTGVSQNPRHKITKRGQNVTFRCDPISEHNRLYWYRQTLGQGPEFLTYFQNEAQLEKSRLLSDRFSAERPKGSFSTLEIQRTEQGDSAMYLCASSFSSSGYTFGSGTRLTVV.

This clone has a handful of counts. This chain joins TRBV7-9 and TRBJ1-6; D gene unclear. V lost 5 bases and J lost 9, with 14 bases in between. From germline, CDR1 is SEHNR and CDR2 FQNEAQ (reference sequence). The CDR3 runs 14 residues. This CDR3 is CASSHRYDSSPLHF. CDR3 DNA: TGTGCCAGCAGCCACCGTTACGACTCTTCACCCCTCCACTTT. Using reference TRBV7-9 and TRBJ1-6 for the parts outside the CDR3, the full variable domain is DTGVSQNPRHKITKRGQNVTFRCDPISEHNRLYWYRQTLGQGPEFLTYFQNEAQLEKSRLLSDRFSAERPKGSFSTLEIQRTEQGDSAMYLCASSHRYDSSPLHFGNGTRLTVT.

This chain joins TRBV2 and TRBJ1-2; D not resolved. CDR1 SNHLY and CDR2 FYNNEI come from the germline V gene. Trimming removed 5 bases at V and 10 bases at J, with 14 bases between. The length of the CDR3 is 12 residues. CDR3 region: CASSLQEMDYTF. DNA for the CDR3: TGTGCCAGCAGTCTCCAGGAAATGGACTACACCTTC.